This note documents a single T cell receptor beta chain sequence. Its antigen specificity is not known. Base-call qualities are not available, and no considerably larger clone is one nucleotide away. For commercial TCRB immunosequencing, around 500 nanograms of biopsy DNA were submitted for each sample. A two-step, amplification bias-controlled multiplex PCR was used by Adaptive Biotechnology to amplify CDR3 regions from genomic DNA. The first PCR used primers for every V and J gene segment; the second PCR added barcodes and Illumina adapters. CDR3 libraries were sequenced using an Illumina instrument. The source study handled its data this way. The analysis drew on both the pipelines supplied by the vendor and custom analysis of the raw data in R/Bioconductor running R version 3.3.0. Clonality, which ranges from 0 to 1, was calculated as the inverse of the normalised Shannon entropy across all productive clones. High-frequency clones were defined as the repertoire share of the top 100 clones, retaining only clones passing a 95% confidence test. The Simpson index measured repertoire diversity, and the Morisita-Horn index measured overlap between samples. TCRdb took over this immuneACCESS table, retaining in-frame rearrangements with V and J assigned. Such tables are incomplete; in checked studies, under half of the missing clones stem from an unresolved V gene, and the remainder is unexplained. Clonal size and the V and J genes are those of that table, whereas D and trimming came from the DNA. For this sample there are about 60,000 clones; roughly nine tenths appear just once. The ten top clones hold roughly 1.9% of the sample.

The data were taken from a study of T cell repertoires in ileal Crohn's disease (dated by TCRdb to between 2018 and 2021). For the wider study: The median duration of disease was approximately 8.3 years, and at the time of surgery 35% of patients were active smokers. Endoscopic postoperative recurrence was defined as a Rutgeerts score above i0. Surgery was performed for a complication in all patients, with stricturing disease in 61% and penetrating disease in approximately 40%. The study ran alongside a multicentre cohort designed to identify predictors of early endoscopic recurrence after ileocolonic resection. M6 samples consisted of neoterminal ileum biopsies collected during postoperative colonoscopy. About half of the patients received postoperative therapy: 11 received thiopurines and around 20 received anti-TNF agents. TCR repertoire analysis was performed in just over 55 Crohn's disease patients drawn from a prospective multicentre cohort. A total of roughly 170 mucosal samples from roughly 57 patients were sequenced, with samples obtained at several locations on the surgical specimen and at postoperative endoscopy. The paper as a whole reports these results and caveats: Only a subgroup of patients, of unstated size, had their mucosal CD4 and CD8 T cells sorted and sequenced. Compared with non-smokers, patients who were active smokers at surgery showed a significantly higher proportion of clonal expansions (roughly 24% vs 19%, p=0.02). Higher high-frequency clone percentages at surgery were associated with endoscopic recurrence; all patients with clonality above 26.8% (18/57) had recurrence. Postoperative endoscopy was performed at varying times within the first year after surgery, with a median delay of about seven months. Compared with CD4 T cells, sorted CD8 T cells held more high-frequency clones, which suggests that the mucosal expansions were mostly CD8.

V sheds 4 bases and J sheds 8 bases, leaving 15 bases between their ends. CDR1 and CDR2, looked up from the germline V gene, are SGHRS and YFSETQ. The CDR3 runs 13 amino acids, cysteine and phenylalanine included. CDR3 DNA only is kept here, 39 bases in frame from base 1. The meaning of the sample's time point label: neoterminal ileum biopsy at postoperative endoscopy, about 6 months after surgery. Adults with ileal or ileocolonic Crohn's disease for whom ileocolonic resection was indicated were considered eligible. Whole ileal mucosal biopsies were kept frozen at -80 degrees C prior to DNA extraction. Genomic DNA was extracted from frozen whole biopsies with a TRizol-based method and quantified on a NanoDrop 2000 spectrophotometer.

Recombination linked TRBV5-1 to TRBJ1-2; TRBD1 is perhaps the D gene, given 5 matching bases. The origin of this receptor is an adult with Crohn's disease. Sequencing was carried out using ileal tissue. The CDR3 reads CASSQQVVEGYTF. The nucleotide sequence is TGCGCCAGCAGCCAACAGGTTGTAGAGGGCTACACCTTC.